This T cell receptor (beta chain) was retrieved from a study of neurological immune-mediated disorders. The CDR3 consists of 13 residues. V was trimmed by 0 bases and J by 4 bases, leaving 5 bases between them. TCRdb passed the 5' RACE reads through MiXCR, listing each CDR3 protein once. This sample has approximately 65,000 distinct CDR3 sequences; around 4% occur once, and the top ten carry around 2.6%. Sequences were obtained from PBMCs. This receptor was identified in a man aged 50-60 years with multiple sclerosis. The rearrangement links TRBV12-3 or TRBV12-4 to TRBJ2-3; no clear D gene. The CDR3 sequence is CASSLAPADTQYF. In nucleotides, the CDR3 is TGTGCCAGCAGTTTAGCTCCCGCAGATACGCAGTATTTT.